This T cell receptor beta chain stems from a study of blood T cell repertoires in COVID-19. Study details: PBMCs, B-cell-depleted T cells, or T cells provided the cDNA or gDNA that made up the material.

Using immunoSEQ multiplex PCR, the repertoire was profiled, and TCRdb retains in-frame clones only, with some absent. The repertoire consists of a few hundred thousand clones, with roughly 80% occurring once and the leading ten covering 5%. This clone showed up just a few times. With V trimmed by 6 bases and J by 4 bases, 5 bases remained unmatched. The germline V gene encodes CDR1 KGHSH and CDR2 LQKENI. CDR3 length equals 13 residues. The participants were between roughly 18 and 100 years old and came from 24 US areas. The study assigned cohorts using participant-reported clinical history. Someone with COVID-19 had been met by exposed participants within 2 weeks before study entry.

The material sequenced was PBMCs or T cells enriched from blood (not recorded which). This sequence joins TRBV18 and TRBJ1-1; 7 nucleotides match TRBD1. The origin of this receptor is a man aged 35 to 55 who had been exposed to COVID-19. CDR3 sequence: CASSTTGSTEAFF. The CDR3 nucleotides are TGTGCCAGCTCTACGACAGGGAGCACTGAAGCTTTCTTT.